The 26 T cell receptor beta chains below were found in one sample sequenced in a study of blood T cell repertoires in COVID-19. The assay was immunoSEQ multiplex PCR, and TCRdb's table has in-frame clones only and misses some. The sample lists about 250,000 clones, almost 85% occurring once. Sequences were obtained from peripheral blood. These receptors were collected from a man between 50 and 59 years old with acute or convalescent COVID-19.

This clone has only a few counts. V and J are TRBV3-1 (or the pseudogene TRBV3-2) and TRBJ2-6; TRBD2 might be the D (5 bases). CDR1 LGHDT and CDR2 YNNKEL come from the germline V gene (reference sequence). This CDR3 region has 18 residues. V dropped 4 bases and J dropped 0 bases, with 16 bases sitting between them. CDR3 nucleotide sequence: TGTGCCAGCAGCCTGTCAATTGGAGGCTACTCTGGGGCCAACGTCCTGACTTTC. The encoded protein is CASSLSIGGYSGANVLTF.

This sequence joins TRBV7-9 and TRBJ2-3; D may be TRBD1 (8 bases). Germline V CDR1 and CDR2: SEHNR, FQNEAQ (reference sequence). V shed 4 bases and J shed 2 bases, with 16 bases lying between them. The CDR3 runs 16 residues. The chain's CDR3 is CASSSAAGQVTDTQYF. In nucleotides, the CDR3 is TGTGCCAGCAGCTCGGCAGCGGGACAGGTCACAGATACGCAGTATTTT.

V and J are TRBV27 and TRBJ1-3, with D perhaps TRBD1 (5 bases). Germline-derived CDR1 and CDR2 are MNHEY and SMNVEV (reference sequence). V was clipped by 3 bases and J by 0 bases, with 12 bases between them. The CDR3 covers 16 residues. For the CDR3, the DNA is TGTGCCAGCAGTTTGGAGGGGCCCCTCTCTGGAAACACCATATATTTT. It codes for CASSLEGPLSGNTIYF.

This clone was seen a single time. The chain is built from TRBV27 and TRBJ2-7; 10 bases align to TRBD2. After removal of 9 bases from V and 5 bases from J, the junction contained 13 bases not matched to a gene. The CDR3 sequence is 15 residues long. Germline CDR1 reads MNHEY; CDR2 reads SMNVEV (reference sequence). CDR3 DNA sequence: TGTGCCAGTTGGCCCTCTAGCGGGAGTCGACACGAGCAGTACTTC. Translation gives CASWPSSGSRHEQYF.

The chain combines TRBV18 with TRBJ1-2; 8 nucleotides align to TRBD1. The CDR3 length is 15 residues. Germline CDR1 reads KGHSH; CDR2 reads LQKENI. Trimming cost V 1 base and J 6 bases; bases outside gene matches: 7. DNA of the CDR3: TGTGCCAGCTCACCACAGGACAGGGTTAGGCATGGCTACACCTTC. Residues: CASSPQDRVRHGYTF.

This sequence joins TRBV15 and TRBJ2-1; TRBD2 matches at 11 bases. Unmatched junction bases numbered 2, after V lost 0 bases and J lost 4 bases. This CDR3 comprises 16 residues. The germline gives CDR1 LNHNV, CDR2 YYDKDF (reference sequence). The CDR3 region is CATSRDGTSGYNEQFF. The CDR3 nucleotides are TGTGCCACCAGCAGAGATGGGACTAGCGGATACAATGAGCAGTTCTTC.

The rearrangement joins TRBV10-2 to TRBJ1-1; 8 positions agree with TRBD1. CDR3 length: 11 amino acids. The germline CDR1 and CDR2 sequences are WSHSY and SAAADI. The J segment lost 4 bases and the V segment lost 8 bases, leaving 0 bases of the junction unmatched. The CDR3 here is CASQGATEAFF. The CDR3 DNA is TGCGCCAGCCAGGGGGCCACTGAAGCTTTCTTT.

The rearrangement joins TRBV7-9 to TRBJ2-7; TRBD2 matches 7 bases. Trimming cost V 5 bases and J 3 bases; bases outside gene matches: 10. The length of the CDR3 is 15 residues. Germline loops: CDR1 SEHNR, CDR2 FQNEAQ (reference sequence). CDR3 sequence: CASSPGGSVDYEQYF. CDR3 coding DNA: TGTGCCAGCAGCCCGGGCGGGAGTGTAGACTACGAGCAGTACTTC.

V and J are TRBV6-6 and TRBJ2-1, with 7 bases that match TRBD1. J lost 2 bases, V lost 11 bases, and 6 bases had no gene match. The germline CDR1 and CDR2 sequences are MNHNY and SVGAGI (reference sequence). The length of the CDR3 is 13 residues. CDR3 loop: CAGRDSAYNEQFF. The CDR3 DNA reads as TGTGCCGGAAGGGACAGTGCCTACAATGAGCAGTTCTTC.

The chain combines TRBV28 with TRBJ2-5; 7 bases map to TRBD1. J was trimmed by 1 base and V by 6 bases; bases with no gene match: 2. CDR1 and CDR2 (germline): MDHEN, SYDVKM. The CDR3 runs to 13 residues. CDR3: CASRGTAQETQYF. The CDR3 region has the DNA TGTGCCAGCAGAGGGACAGCCCAAGAGACCCAGTACTTC.

The CDR3 coding sequence is TGCGCCAGCAGCTTTAGCGGGGGGGCGGATGAGCAGTTCTTC. Amino acids: CASSFSGGADEQFF. The chain employs TRBV5-1 and TRBJ2-1; TRBD2 aligns across 11 bases. V was pared by 2 bases and J by 8 bases, with 3 bases of the junction left unmatched. Germline CDR1 is SGHRS and CDR2 is YFSETQ. CDR3 length equals 14 residues.

The chain is built from TRBV5-6 and TRBJ2-7; no reliable D call. Germline CDR1 reads SGHDT; CDR2 reads YYEEEE. The CDR3 runs to 13 residues. With 4 bases removed from V and 2 bases from J, the gap between germline ends came to 10 bases. In DNA form, the CDR3 reads TGTGCCAGCAGCGAACCTCGGGCCTACGAGCAGTACTTC. Translation gives CASSEPRAYEQYF.

The CDR3 loop reads CASSLGPFASGGTTQYF. CDR3 nucleotide sequence: TGCGCCAGCAGCTTGGGACCGTTCGCTAGCGGGGGGACGACCCAGTACTTC. The chain links TRBV5-1 to TRBJ2-5; 11 bases map to TRBD2. Per the germline V gene, CDR1 is SGHRS and CDR2 is YFSETQ. The CDR3 is made up of 17 amino acids. J gave up 7 bases and V 0 bases, and 11 bases lay outside the gene matches.

The chain links TRBV6-4 to TRBJ2-5; maybe TRBD1 (5 bases). The CDR3 sequence is 15 residues long. Trimming cost V 6 bases and J 5 bases, with 19 bases left between them. Germline CDR1 is MRHNA and CDR2 is SNTAGT. CDR3 amino acids: CASSHDSALRETQYF. The CDR3 DNA is TGTGCCAGCAGCCACGACAGCGCCCTCCGGGAGACCCAGTACTTC.

The chain recombines TRBV6-5 with TRBJ1-2; D is uncertain. V lost 7 bases, J lost 1 base, and 16 bases lay in between. The CDR3 is 15 residues long. Germline lookup yields CDR1 MNHEY and CDR2 SVGAGI. In nucleotides, the CDR3 is TGTGCCAGCACTCCATCCCCCGGGATTAACTATGGCTACACCTTC. It is translated as CASTPSPGINYGYTF.

With respect to this clone: Other DNA sequences in the same sample also yield this CDR3. The genes are TRBV10-1 and TRBJ2-1; no definite D call. V dropped 3 bases and J dropped 4 bases, with 4 bases sitting between them. In germline, CDR1 is WNHNN, CDR2 SYGVQD (reference sequence). CDR3 length: 12 residues. Here the CDR3 DNA reads TGCGCCAGCAGTGAATCGTACAATGAGCAGTTCTTC. This translates into CASSESYNEQFF.

The chain carries TRBV4-1 and TRBJ2-1, with D possibly being TRBD1 (6 bases). The CDR3 sequence is 19 residues long. V was pared by 0 bases and J by 5 bases, with 23 bases between. CDR1 MGHRA and CDR2 YSYEKL come from the germline V gene. CDR3 bases: TGCGCCAGCAGCCAAGAGTTTAGGTCAGGGGATTTGTACGACAATGAGCAGTTCTTC. This gives the protein CASSQEFRSGDLYDNEQFF.

This clone has only a few counts. This chain joins TRBV4-2 and TRBJ2-7, with 8 bases fitting TRBD1. Losses at the gene ends were 6 bases for V and 8 bases for J; bases not matched to a gene: 9. Germline CDR1 LGHNA, CDR2 YNFKEQ. The CDR3 is 13 amino acids. The CDR3 reads CASSQGGQVQQYF. In DNA form, the CDR3 reads TGTGCCAGCAGTCAGGGGGGACAGGTTCAGCAGTACTTC.

V usage is TRBV4-1 and J usage is TRBJ2-7; 9 nucleotides align to TRBD1. Germline CDR1 reads MGHRA; CDR2 reads YSYEKL. The trim removed 1 base at V and 4 bases at J, leaving 5 bases unmatched. The CDR3 is made up of 15 amino acids. The CDR3 protein is CASSQAGTGFYEQYF. The CDR3 DNA follows: TGCGCCAGCAGCCAAGCCGGGACAGGGTTTTACGAGCAGTACTTC.

This rearrangement joins TRBV12-3 or TRBV12-4 to TRBJ1-1, with D maybe TRBD1 (6 bases). CDR3 length: 11 amino acids. The germline V and J ends were trimmed by 8 bases and 8 bases, with 12 bases remaining between them. The CDR3 sequence is CASWVGAEAFF. Written as DNA, the CDR3 is TGTGCCAGCTGGGTGGGGGCGGAAGCTTTCTTT.

The CDR3: CASSQDRTGGSATQYF. Here the CDR3 DNA reads TGTGCCAGCAGCCAAGATAGGACAGGGGGGTCAGCGACCCAGTACTTC. The chain carries TRBV3-1 (or the pseudogene TRBV3-2) and TRBJ2-5; 10 positions match TRBD1. The length of the CDR3 is 16 residues. CDR1 is LGHDT and CDR2 is YNNKEL in the germline V gene (reference sequence). After removal of 0 bases from V and 7 bases from J, the junction contained 8 bases not matched to a gene.

The chain is built from TRBV5-1 and TRBJ2-2; D not certain. V dropped 4 bases and J dropped 0 bases, with 13 bases sitting between them. The V gene's germline CDR1 is SGHRS and CDR2 YFSETQ. This CDR3 is built from 16 residues. The CDR3 region has the DNA TGCGCCAGCAGCCCGACAACAGCCTCGAACACCGGGGAGCTGTTTTTT. It is translated as CASSPTTASNTGELFF.

The rearrangement uses TRBV7-3 and TRBJ2-3, with D uncertain. CDR1 SGHTA and CDR2 FQGTGA come from the germline V gene. The CDR3 has 14 residues. V was shortened by 3 bases and J by 0 bases, with 7 bases between the two germline ends. This chain's CDR3 is CASSLGQSTDTQYF. In nucleotides, the CDR3 is TGTGCCAGCAGCTTGGGCCAAAGCACAGATACGCAGTATTTT.

This chain links TRBV20-1 with TRBJ2-1; no definite D call. The CDR3 runs 11 residues. Per germline, CDR1 DFQATT and CDR2 SNEGSKA (reference sequence). V was pared by 0 bases and J by 9 bases, with 6 bases between. The CDR3, as DNA: TGCAGTGCTAGAGATTATCCTGAGCAGTTCTTC. This translates into CSARDYPEQFF.

J is TRBJ2-7 and V is TRBV12-3 or TRBV12-4; 9 bases agree with TRBD1. This CDR3 is 13 amino acids long. Unmatched junction bases numbered 5, after V lost 10 bases and J lost 1 base. The DNA of the CDR3 is TGTGCCATCAGACAGGGGGAATCCTACGAGCAGTACTTC. This encodes CAIRQGESYEQYF.

This chain connects TRBV24-1 to TRBJ2-7; 8 bases align to TRBD1. This CDR3 has 13 amino acids. J gave up 7 bases and V 5 bases, and 6 bases lay outside the gene matches. CDR1 is KGHDR, CDR2 SFDVKD, per germline. The CDR3 sequence: CATSGQGAWEQYF. In DNA, the CDR3 is TGTGCCACCAGTGGCCAGGGGGCTTGGGAGCAGTACTTC.